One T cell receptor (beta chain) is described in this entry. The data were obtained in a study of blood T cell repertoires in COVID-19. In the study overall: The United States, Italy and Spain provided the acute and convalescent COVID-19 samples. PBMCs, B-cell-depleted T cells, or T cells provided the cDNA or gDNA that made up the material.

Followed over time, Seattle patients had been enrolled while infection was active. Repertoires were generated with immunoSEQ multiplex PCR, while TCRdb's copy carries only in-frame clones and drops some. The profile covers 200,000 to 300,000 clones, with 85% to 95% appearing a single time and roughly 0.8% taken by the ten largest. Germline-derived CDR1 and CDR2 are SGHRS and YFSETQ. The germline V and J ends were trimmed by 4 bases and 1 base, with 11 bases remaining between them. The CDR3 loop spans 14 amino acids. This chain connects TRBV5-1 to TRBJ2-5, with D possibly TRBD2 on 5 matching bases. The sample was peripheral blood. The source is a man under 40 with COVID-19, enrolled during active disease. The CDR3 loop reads CASSLARAQETQYF. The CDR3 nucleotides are TGCGCCAGCAGCCTGGCGCGGGCCCAAGAGACCCAGTACTTC.